This is a list of T cell receptor beta chains from one sample in a study of T cell responses to AZD1222 COVID-19 vaccine. Clones were sequenced by immunoSEQ multiplex PCR, and TCRdb holds only the in-frame ones, with some missing. The repertoire holds about 160,000 clones, with just over 90% as singletons. Sample: peripheral blood, taken on day 0 of MenACWY control vaccination. These receptors were obtained from an adult in good health. Each CDR3 is given with its conserved first and last residue. The order of the fields is V gene, J gene, D gene, clone size, CDR3 DNA, CDR3 protein. A D gene is named only where the DNA matches it firmly. Not every row has a clone size; where given, it reads once, few, many or a size class.

V: TRBV30; J: TRBJ2-7; D: TRBD1; size: NA; DNA: TGTGCCTGGAGTCCCCCGGGACAGTACGAGCAGTACTTC; CDR3: CAWSPPGQYEQYF
V: TRBV4-1; J: TRBJ1-6; D: NA; size: NA; DNA: TGCGCCAGCAGCCCCCAGCAGCGTTTTAATTCACCCCTCCACTTT; CDR3: CASSPQQRFNSPLHF
V: TRBV7-6; J: TRBJ2-7; D: NA; size: NA; DNA: TGTGCCAGCATGTCCGGGTACGAGCAGTACTTC; CDR3: CASMSGYEQYF
V: TRBV7-2; J: TRBJ1-2; D: TRBD1; size: NA; DNA: TGTGCCAGCAGCTTATTCATACAGGGGATCTATGGCTACACCTTC; CDR3: CASSLFIQGIYGYTF
V: TRBV5-1; J: TRBJ1-2; D: NA; size: NA; DNA: TGCGCCAGCAGCTTGGAGGGGGACCTTAACTATGGCTACACCTTC; CDR3: CASSLEGDLNYGYTF
V: TRBV19; J: TRBJ1-4; D: NA; size: NA; DNA: TGTGCCACCACGGGGGGGAGGGAAAAACTGTTTTTT; CDR3: CATTGGREKLFF
V: TRBV28; J: TRBJ2-1; D: NA; size: NA; DNA: TGTGCCAGCAGCCCCGGGACTCGACGGACCAACAATGAGCAGTTCTTC; CDR3: CASSPGTRRTNNEQFF
V: TRBV15; J: TRBJ2-2; D: TRBD2; size: NA; DNA: TGTGCCACCAGCAGAGATGAGCGGGGACCCGGGGAGCTGTTTTTT; CDR3: CATSRDERGPGELFF
V: TRBV5-1; J: TRBJ2-1; D: TRBD2; size: NA; DNA: TGCGCCAGCAGCCAGCGGGGCCCTAGCTCCTACAATGAGCAGTTCTTC; CDR3: CASSQRGPSSYNEQFF
V: TRBV13; J: TRBJ2-7; D: TRBD1; size: once; DNA: TGTGCCAGCAGCTTTAGACAGGGATACGAGCAGTACTTC; CDR3: CASSFRQGYEQYF
V: TRBV3-1/TRBV3-2; J: TRBJ1-4; D: NA; size: once; DNA: TGTGCCAGCAGCCCCAACAGAGCGGGTAATGAAAAACTGTTTTTT; CDR3: CASSPNRAGNEKLFF
V: TRBV9; J: TRBJ1-1; D: NA; size: NA; DNA: TGTGCCAGCAGCGGGGACCGCCTTCGGGCTTTCTTT; CDR3: CASSGDRLRAFF
V: TRBV18; J: TRBJ1-6; D: NA; size: once; DNA: TGTGCCAGCTCACCAATTCCCCCGGGTGGGGGTTCACCCCTCCACTTT; CDR3: CASSPIPPGGGSPLHF
V: TRBV30; J: TRBJ2-7; D: NA; size: once; DNA: TGTGCCTGGAGTGTAGGGGGGACCCACTACGAGCAGTACTTC; CDR3: CAWSVGGTHYEQYF
V: TRBV3-1/TRBV3-2; J: TRBJ2-1; D: NA; size: NA; DNA: TGTGCCAGCAGCCAAGACTCCGTTATCAATGAGCAGTTCTTC; CDR3: CASSQDSVINEQFF
V: TRBV9; J: TRBJ2-5; D: NA; size: NA; DNA: TGTGCCAGCAGCGTCTCGCAGGGTGGAGAGACCCAGTACTTC; CDR3: CASSVSQGGETQYF
V: TRBV5-1; J: TRBJ2-6; D: NA; size: once; DNA: TGCGCCAGCAGCGAGGAACAGGTATTCAATTCTGGGGCCAACGTCCTGACTTTC; CDR3: CASSEEQVFNSGANVLTF
V: TRBV19; J: TRBJ1-2; D: NA; size: few; DNA: TGTGCCAGTAGTATAGATCCCACTAACTATGGCTACACCTTC; CDR3: CASSIDPTNYGYTF
V: TRBV11-3; J: TRBJ2-4; D: NA; size: once; DNA: TGTGCCAGCAGCCAATTAGACAGGTGGGACATTCAGTACTTC; CDR3: CASSQLDRWDIQYF
V: TRBV7-3; J: TRBJ2-7; D: TRBD2; size: once; DNA: TGTGCCAGCAGCTTAAGTCGCGGGAGCTCCGGGGGCGAGCAGTACTTC; CDR3: CASSLSRGSSGGEQYF
V: TRBV19; J: TRBJ1-6; D: TRBD1; size: NA; DNA: TGTGCCAGTAGTTCGATGGACAGGACCCGCTATAATTCACCCCTCCACTTT; CDR3: CASSSMDRTRYNSPLHF
V: TRBV11-2; J: TRBJ2-1; D: TRBD2; size: once; DNA: TGTGCCAGCAGCTTAAGCCGGGGAAGCGGGAGGAATGAGCAGTTCTTC; CDR3: CASSLSRGSGRNEQFF
V: TRBV3-1/TRBV3-2; J: TRBJ2-7; D: TRBD2; size: NA; DNA: TGTGCCAGCAGCCCGGGACTAGCGGGATCCTACGAGCAGTACTTC; CDR3: CASSPGLAGSYEQYF
V: TRBV28; J: TRBJ2-5; D: NA; size: NA; DNA: TGTGCCAGCAGTTCCCTTGAAGGGATCGGGGAGACCCAGTACTTC; CDR3: CASSSLEGIGETQYF
V: TRBV29-1; J: TRBJ1-1; D: NA; size: NA; DNA: TGCAGCGTTGTTGAAAAGGGGAACACTGAAGCTTTCTTT; CDR3: CSVVEKGNTEAFF
V: TRBV6-6; J: TRBJ1-5; D: NA; size: NA; DNA: TGTGCCAGCGTCCGTGACGGGGATAGCAATCAGCCCCAGCATTTT; CDR3: CASVRDGDSNQPQHF
V: TRBV30; J: TRBJ2-3; D: NA; size: NA; DNA: TGTGCCTGGAGTCCTCCACCGGGGGCAGATACGCAGTATTTT; CDR3: CAWSPPPGADTQYF
V: TRBV7-2; J: TRBJ1-2; D: NA; size: few; DNA: TGTGCCAGCAGCTCCCGGGGAGATGGCTACACCTTC; CDR3: CASSSRGDGYTF
V: TRBV28; J: TRBJ2-7; D: NA; size: NA; DNA: TGTGCCAGCAGGGGGAGTGGTGCGACTCAGTTCTACGAGCAGTACTTC; CDR3: CASRGSGATQFYEQYF
V: TRBV21-1; J: TRBJ1-2; D: NA; size: NA; DNA: TGTGCCAGCACCGGGACATCGACCTCCTATGGCTACACCTTC; CDR3: CASTGTSTSYGYTF
V: TRBV20-1; J: TRBJ2-6; D: TRBD2; size: NA; DNA: TGCAGTGCTAGTCGGGGGGCTGGGGCCAACGTCCTGACTTTC; CDR3: CSASRGAGANVLTF
V: TRBV19; J: TRBJ1-5; D: NA; size: NA; DNA: TGTGCCAGTAGTTCGCAACAGGGTTGGGATCAGCCCCAGCATTTT; CDR3: CASSSQQGWDQPQHF
V: TRBV19; J: TRBJ2-7; D: NA; size: once; DNA: TGTGCCAGTAGTGGAGACCGACCTCCGCTCGAGCAGTACTTC; CDR3: CASSGDRPPLEQYF
V: TRBV5-6; J: TRBJ2-7; D: TRBD1; size: NA; DNA: TGTGCCAGCAGCTTGAGGAGACAGGGGGCCACCTACGAGCAGTACTTC; CDR3: CASSLRRQGATYEQYF
V: TRBV14; J: TRBJ1-2; D: NA; size: NA; DNA: TGTGCCAGCACGGAGCTTTACTATGGCTACACCTTC; CDR3: CASTELYYGYTF
V: TRBV7-8; J: TRBJ1-5; D: TRBD1; size: NA; DNA: TGTGCCAGCAGCTCTGACAGGGGCAATCAGCCCCAGCATTTT; CDR3: CASSSDRGNQPQHF
V: TRBV6-1; J: TRBJ2-1; D: TRBD2; size: NA; DNA: TGTGCCAGCAGTGAAACTAGCGGGAACAATGAGCAGTTCTTC; CDR3: CASSETSGNNEQFF
V: TRBV21-1; J: TRBJ1-6; D: NA; size: NA; DNA: TGTGCCAGCAGCAAAGTAATGAAGACAGGGAAAAAGTCACCCCTCCACTTT; CDR3: CASSKVMKTGKKSPLHF
V: TRBV2; J: TRBJ1-6; D: TRBD1; size: NA; DNA: TGTGCCAGCAGTGAACTGGGGACAGAGAATTCACCCCTCCACTTT; CDR3: CASSELGTENSPLHF
V: TRBV7-2; J: TRBJ2-7; D: TRBD2; size: NA; DNA: TGTGCCAGCAGCTTAGGCAGCGGGAGCTCCTACGAGCAGTACTTC; CDR3: CASSLGSGSSYEQYF
V: TRBV14; J: TRBJ1-1; D: NA; size: NA; DNA: TGTGCCAGCAGCCAACGGTTTGGGAGGTACACTGAAGCTTTCTTT; CDR3: CASSQRFGRYTEAFF
V: TRBV5-6; J: TRBJ1-1; D: TRBD1; size: once; DNA: TGTGCCAGCAGCCCGGCCGGTGTGACAGGGTACCGGACTGAAGCTTTCTTT; CDR3: CASSPAGVTGYRTEAFF
V: TRBV27; J: TRBJ2-7; D: TRBD2; size: once; DNA: TGTGCCAGCAGCCGGAGCGGGGGAGTCAGATCCTTCTACGAGCAGTACTTC; CDR3: CASSRSGGVRSFYEQYF
V: TRBV4-2; J: TRBJ1-1; D: NA; size: NA; DNA: TGTGCCAGCAGCCAAGATCCCGGGGGCCTCGCTGAAGCTTTCTTT; CDR3: CASSQDPGGLAEAFF
V: TRBV4-2; J: TRBJ1-3; D: NA; size: NA; DNA: TGTGCCAGCAGCCCAAGGGGCTTAATGAGGGACAACACCATATATTTT; CDR3: CASSPRGLMRDNTIYF
V: TRBV5-4; J: TRBJ1-2; D: NA; size: NA; DNA: TGTGCCAGCAGCCCGGATATTGGCTATGGCTACACCTTC; CDR3: CASSPDIGYGYTF
V: TRBV11-3; J: TRBJ1-3; D: TRBD1; size: NA; DNA: TGTGCCAGCAGCCTCGACAGGGCGGGAAACACCATATATTTT; CDR3: CASSLDRAGNTIYF
V: TRBV30; J: TRBJ2-7; D: NA; size: once; DNA: TGTGCCTGGAGTGCCAACCTAGGGCCCTACGAGCAGTACTTC; CDR3: CAWSANLGPYEQYF
V: TRBV27; J: TRBJ2-2; D: NA; size: NA; DNA: TGTGCCAGCAGTCTTAAAAGTATGGGTCACACCGGGGAGCTGTTTTTT; CDR3: CASSLKSMGHTGELFF
V: TRBV30; J: TRBJ1-1; D: TRBD1; size: NA; DNA: TGTGCCTGGAGTGTACAGGGGATGAACACTGAAGCTTTCTTT; CDR3: CAWSVQGMNTEAFF
V: TRBV6-5; J: TRBJ2-2; D: NA; size: NA; DNA: TGTGCCAGCAGTTACAGGGGCACCGGGGAGCTGTTTTTT; CDR3: CASSYRGTGELFF
V: TRBV11-3; J: TRBJ2-1; D: TRBD2; size: NA; DNA: TGTGCCAGCAGCTTAAGGGTTAGCGGGAGGGCCCACAATGAGCAGTTCTTC; CDR3: CASSLRVSGRAHNEQFF
V: TRBV18; J: TRBJ2-3; D: NA; size: NA; DNA: TGTGCCAGCTCCCAAACCCCACCCACAGATACGCAGTATTTT; CDR3: CASSQTPPTDTQYF
V: TRBV24-1; J: TRBJ2-1; D: NA; size: NA; DNA: TGTGCCACCAGTGATTCGACCCTAAATGAGCAGTTCTTC; CDR3: CATSDSTLNEQFF
V: TRBV30; J: TRBJ2-7; D: TRBD1; size: NA; DNA: TGTGCCCTCATGGACAGGGGGCGGGTCGAGCAGTACTTC; CDR3: CALMDRGRVEQYF
V: TRBV30; J: TRBJ2-5; D: NA; size: NA; DNA: TGTGCCTGGAGCAAGACAGGCTCGGAGACCCAGTACTTC; CDR3: CAWSKTGSETQYF
V: TRBV5-1; J: TRBJ2-3; D: NA; size: NA; DNA: TGCGCCAGCAGTCGGCTGGGGCTGGGAGATACGCAGTATTTT; CDR3: CASSRLGLGDTQYF
V: TRBV2; J: TRBJ2-7; D: NA; size: NA; DNA: TGTGCCAGCAGTCCCCCTGGGAACAGGGATATGAACGAGCAGTACTTC; CDR3: CASSPPGNRDMNEQYF
V: TRBV3-1/TRBV3-2; J: TRBJ2-7; D: NA; size: NA; DNA: TGTGCCAGCAGCCAAGAAGAGGCCCACATCACCTTGAGCTACGAGCAGTACTTC; CDR3: CASSQEEAHITLSYEQYF
V: TRBV2; J: TRBJ2-7; D: NA; size: NA; DNA: TGTGCCAGCAGTGGGAATCCCTCCTACGAGCAGTACTTC; CDR3: CASSGNPSYEQYF